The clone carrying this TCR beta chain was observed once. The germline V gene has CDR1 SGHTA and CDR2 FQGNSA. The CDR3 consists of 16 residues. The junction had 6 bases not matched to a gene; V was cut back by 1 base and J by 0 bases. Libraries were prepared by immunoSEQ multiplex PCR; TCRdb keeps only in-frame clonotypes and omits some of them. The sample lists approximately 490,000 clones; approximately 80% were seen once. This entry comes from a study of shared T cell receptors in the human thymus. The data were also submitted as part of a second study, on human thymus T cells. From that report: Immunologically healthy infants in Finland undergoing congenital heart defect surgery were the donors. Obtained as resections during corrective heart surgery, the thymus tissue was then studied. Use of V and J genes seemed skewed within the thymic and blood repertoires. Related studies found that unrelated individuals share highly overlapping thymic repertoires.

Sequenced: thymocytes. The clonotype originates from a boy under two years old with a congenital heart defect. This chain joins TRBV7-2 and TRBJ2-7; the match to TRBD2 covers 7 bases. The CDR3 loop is CASSLDPGGSSYEQYF. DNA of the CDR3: TGTGCCAGCAGCTTAGACCCGGGAGGCAGCTCCTACGAGCAGTACTTC.